The 20 T cell receptor beta chains presented below share a single source sample, sequenced in a study. Produced via immunoSEQ multiplex PCR; TCRdb's table is partial and in-frame only. The sample carries around 50,000 clones, 85% to 95% recorded once. The sample consisted of PBMCs. The receptor source for this set is a man aged 35 to 55 with rheumatoid arthritis.

J is TRBJ2-3 and V is TRBV24-1; TRBD1 is a possible D gene (6 bases). Deletions cut 2 bases from V and 1 base from J, with 6 bases between. The CDR3 extends over 14 amino acids. Germline V gene data show CDR1 as KGHDR and CDR2 as SFDVKD. The chain's CDR3 is CATSDSGGTDTQYF. CDR3 sequence (DNA): TGTGCCACCAGTGATTCAGGGGGCACAGATACGCAGTATTTT.

The chain combines TRBV5-1 with TRBJ2-2; 8 bases match TRBD1. The CDR3 runs 16 residues. CDR1 is SGHRS, CDR2 YFSETQ, per germline. V lost 4 bases to trimming and J lost 3 bases; unmatched junction nucleotides: 8. Here the CDR3 reads CASSPGDRPYTGELFF. CDR3 DNA: TGCGCCAGCAGCCCCGGGGACAGGCCATACACCGGGGAGCTGTTTTTT.

The table lists this clone with a few counts. The genes are TRBV27 and TRBJ2-2; 7 nucleotides agree with TRBD1. The CDR3 has 16 residues. Germline CDR1 MNHEY, CDR2 SMNVEV (reference sequence). Trimming at V came to 4 bases and at J to 4 bases, leaving 9 bases not matched to a gene. This chain's CDR3 is CASSSIGTVPTGELFF. The CDR3 DNA reads as TGTGCCAGCAGTTCCATAGGGACAGTCCCCACCGGGGAGCTGTTTTTT.

V is TRBV2 and J is TRBJ2-3; D gene unclear. The CDR3 runs 15 residues. V lost 7 bases, J lost 1 base, and 15 bases lay in between. CDR1 SNHLY and CDR2 FYNNEI come from the germline V gene. This CDR3 reads CASILAGFGTDTQYF. As DNA, the CDR3 is TGTGCCAGCATCCTGGCCGGCTTCGGCACAGATACGCAGTATTTT.

This rearrangement joins TRBV7-2 to TRBJ2-3; maybe TRBD1 (5 bases). The germline V gene encodes CDR1 SGHTA and CDR2 FQGNSA. Trimming pared 4 bases from V and 11 bases from J, leaving 10 bases between. The CDR3 is 11 residues long. This chain's CDR3 is CASSSGQKQYF. The CDR3, as DNA: TGTGCCAGCAGCTCCGGACAAAAGCAGTATTTT.

This clone has a single count. The chain uses TRBV7-9 and TRBJ1-1, with D perhaps matching TRBD1 (5 bases). The ends were cut back, 7 bases at V and 7 bases at J, with 22 bases in the middle. Germline V lookup: CDR1 SEHNR, CDR2 FQNEAQ (reference sequence). There are 15 residues in the CDR3. CDR3: CASTPFAGGRDEAFF. Here the CDR3 DNA reads TGTGCCAGCACCCCGTTCGCTGGGGGAAGAGATGAAGCTTTCTTT.

This clone has only one observation. This sequence joins TRBV7-8 and TRBJ1-6; no reliable D call. Germline lookup yields CDR1 SGHVS and CDR2 FQNEAQ. The V end was cut by 5 bases, the J end by 7 bases, with 15 bases between. This CDR3 comprises 15 residues. CDR3 DNA: TGTGCCAGCAGCCCAGACCAACCAGACAATTCACCCCTCCACTTT. It translates to CASSPDQPDNSPLHF. The variable domain in full, with the rest retrieved from reference TRBV7-8 and TRBJ1-6, is GAGVSQSPRYKVAKRGQDVALRCDPISGHVSLFWYQQALGQGPEFLTYFQNEAQLDKSGLPSDRFFAERPEGSVSTLKIQRTQQEDSAVYLCASSPDQPDNSPLHFGNGTRLTVT.

CDR3 protein: CASSRDIANTGELFF. For the CDR3, the DNA is TGTGCCAGCAGTCGGGACATCGCGAACACCGGGGAGCTGTTTTTT. The chain links TRBV6-5 to TRBJ2-2; a weak D match, TRBD1 (6 bases). Germline-derived CDR1 and CDR2 are MNHEY and SVGAGI. V shed 5 bases and J shed 0 bases, with 10 bases lying between them. There are 15 residues in the CDR3.

This clone showed up just once. This chain uses TRBV7-8 with TRBJ2-1, with D tentatively TRBD1 (5 bases). Per the germline V gene, CDR1 is SGHVS and CDR2 is FQNEAQ. The CDR3 spans 14 residues. Trimming took off 5 bases at V and 8 bases at J, with 16 bases between the two ends. This CDR3 is CASSNDQGVDEQFF. The CDR3 DNA follows: TGTGCCAGCAGCAACGACCAAGGGGTGGATGAGCAGTTCTTC.

The V call is TRBV27, the J call TRBJ1-5; no reliable D call. The CDR3 runs to 14 residues. The V end was cut by 2 bases, the J end by 3 bases, with 8 bases between. Looked up from germline, CDR1 is MNHEY and CDR2 is SMNVEV (reference sequence). This CDR3 reads CASSLGLNNQPQHF. Written as DNA, the CDR3 is TGTGCCAGCAGTTTAGGGCTCAACAATCAGCCCCAGCATTTT.

This clone was observed a few times. Mismatch with germline at one junction end may stem from a read error. V and J are TRBV3-1 (or the pseudogene TRBV3-2) and TRBJ2-7; possibly TRBD1 or TRBD2 for D (6 bases each). Germline V gives CDR1 LGHDT, CDR2 YNNKEL (reference sequence). This CDR3 contains 14 residues. Here the CDR3 DNA reads TGTGCCAGCACCCAACTCGGGGGCCCCTACGAGCAGTACTTC. Translated, it gives CASTQLGGPYEQYF.

The chain recombines TRBV7-9 with TRBJ2-7; weak D call: TRBD2 (5 bases). CDR1 and CDR2 (germline): SEHNR, FQNEAQ (reference sequence). V lost 2 bases to trimming and J lost 3 bases, with 11 bases between them. The length of the CDR3 is 14 residues. The CDR3 DNA reads as TGTGCCAGCAGCTTACCGGGATCGGACTACGAGCAGTACTTC. It translates to CASSLPGSDYEQYF.

The V and J genes are TRBV11-2 and TRBJ2-7; 7 bases are shared with TRBD1. Germline CDR1 SGHAT, CDR2 FQNNGV. The trim removed 6 bases at V and 3 bases at J, leaving 5 bases unmatched. The CDR3 contains 13 residues. The CDR3 loop is CASRGQRLYEQYF. The CDR3 region has the DNA TGTGCCAGCAGGGGACAGCGACTCTACGAGCAGTACTTC.

The V call is TRBV5-4, the J call TRBJ2-7; 9 nucleotides match TRBD2. CDR3 length equals 14 residues. Germline CDR1 SGHNT, CDR2 YYREEE (reference sequence). The V gene end was trimmed by 5 bases and the J gene end by 4 bases; junction bases not matched to a gene: 7. The CDR3 DNA reads as TGTGCCAGCAGTTTGCGGGGGGGACCGTACGAGCAGTACTTC. The encoded protein is CASSLRGGPYEQYF.

The chain recombines TRBV11-2 with TRBJ1-2; the D gene is possibly TRBD1 (5 bases). Between the trimmed V and J ends, which lost 5 bases and 2 bases, there was a span of 9 bases. The CDR3 loop spans 13 amino acids. CDR1 and CDR2 from the germline V gene are SGHAT and FQNNGV. This chain's CDR3 is CASSPDTNYGYTF. CDR3 in DNA: TGTGCCAGCAGCCCGGACACGAACTATGGCTACACCTTC. Combining the CDR3 with reference TRBV11-2 and TRBJ1-2 gives the whole variable domain EAGVAQSPRYKIIEKRQSVAFWCNPISGHATLYWYQQILGQGPKLLIQFQNNGVVDDSQLPKDRFSAERLKGVDSTLKIQPAKLEDSAVYLCASSPDTNYGYTFGSGTRLTVV.

This rearrangement joins TRBV4-1 to TRBJ1-2, with 9 positions matching TRBD1. Per the germline V gene, CDR1 is MGHRA and CDR2 is YSYEKL. The ends lost 4 bases at V and 4 bases at J; junction bases unmatched: 7. This CDR3 spans 15 amino acids. Written as DNA, the CDR3 is TGCGCCAGCAGCCCCGGGACAGGGATTGCCTATGGCTACACCTTC. As protein: CASSPGTGIAYGYTF.

This clone was observed a handful of times. This chain links TRBV25-1 with TRBJ2-1; D may match TRBD1 or TRBD2 (5 bases each). This CDR3 contains 12 residues. The germline V and J ends were trimmed by 6 bases and 10 bases, with 13 bases remaining between them. CDR1 and CDR2 from the germline V gene are MGHDK and SYGVNS. CDR3 DNA: TGTGCCAGCAGCGTACCCCGGGGCGAGCAGTTCTTC. Translating gives CASSVPRGEQFF.

This clone was recorded only once. This chain links TRBV9 with TRBJ2-7, with 8 bases that match TRBD2. The ends lost 3 bases at V and 6 bases at J; junction bases unmatched: 5. CDR1 is SGDLS and CDR2 is YYNGEE in the germline V gene. This CDR3 spans 13 amino acids. CDR3 sequence: CASSASGGSEQYF. CDR3 in DNA: TGTGCCAGCAGCGCATCGGGAGGGAGCGAGCAGTACTTC.

This sequence joins TRBV5-4 and TRBJ2-7; D is perhaps TRBD1 (5 bases). The CDR3 runs 14 residues. Deletions cut 3 bases from V and 2 bases from J, with 12 bases between. The V gene's germline CDR1 is SGHNT and CDR2 YYREEE (reference sequence). The CDR3 protein is CASSSRQGTYEQYF. DNA of the CDR3: TGTGCCAGCAGCTCGAGGCAGGGCACCTACGAGCAGTACTTC.

The CDR3 is CASRPPRTVLNTEAFF. CDR3 in DNA: TGTGCCAGCAGACCTCCTAGGACAGTGCTGAACACTGAAGCTTTCTTT. The chain links TRBV7-9 to TRBJ1-1; weak D call: TRBD1 (6 bases). Per the germline V gene, CDR1 is SEHNR and CDR2 is FQNEAQ (reference sequence). Trimming removed 6 bases at V and 0 bases at J, with 17 bases between. This CDR3 contains 16 residues.